These 29 T cell receptor beta chains were sequenced from one sample in a study of CD8+ T cells in alopecia areata. Extracted RNA was reverse transcribed into cDNA, the sequencing template. The data were produced by immunoSEQ multiplex PCR, yet TCRdb's version contains in-frame clones alone and is incomplete. The table records approximately 280,000 clones, over 45% of them present only once. Treatment defined: oral pan-JAK inhibitor, 5-10 mg twice daily. Sample: CD4+ T cells sorted from blood, taken at week 24, from a patient treated with tofacitinib. All receptors come from a human donor with alopecia areata.

This chain uses TRBV7-8 with TRBJ2-5; D gene uncertain. V dropped 7 bases and J dropped 3 bases, with 15 bases sitting between them. Germline V gives CDR1 SGHVS, CDR2 FQNEAQ. The CDR3 contains 14 residues. CDR3 nucleotide sequence: TGTGCCAGCACCAGCTCCGAGGTAGAAGAGACCCAGTACTTC. It yields the protein CASTSSEVEETQYF.

The J gene is TRBJ2-5, the V gene TRBV5-6; the D is unclear. With 0 bases removed from V and 2 bases from J, the gap between germline ends came to 8 bases. The CDR3 has 14 amino acids. Germline CDR1 is SGHDT and CDR2 is YYEEEE. The CDR3 reads CASSLVRVQETQYF. In DNA, the CDR3 is TGTGCCAGCAGCTTGGTCCGGGTGCAAGAGACCCAGTACTTC. Full variable domain (missing parts from reference TRBV5-6 and TRBJ2-5): DAGVTQSPTHLIKTRGQQVTLRCSPKSGHDTVSWYQQALGQGPQFIFQYYEEEERQRGNFPDRFSGHQFPNYSSELNVNALLLGDSALYLCASSLVRVQETQYFGPGTRLLVL.

This clone has just a few counts. The chain is built from TRBV10-3 and TRBJ1-2; D is undetermined. CDR3 length: 13 amino acids. V was trimmed by 2 bases and J by 2 bases, leaving 6 bases between them. CDR1 and CDR2 (germline): ENHRY, SYGVKD. CDR3 sequence (DNA): TGTGCCATCAGTGAGGCGGAGAACTATGGCTACACCTTC. Translation gives CAISEAENYGYTF.

In this sample, this clone turned up a few times. This rearrangement joins TRBV7-2 to TRBJ1-5; D may be TRBD1 (6 bases). The ends were cut back, 5 bases at V and 6 bases at J, with 17 bases in the middle. The CDR3 is made up of 15 amino acids. CDR1 is SGHTA and CDR2 is FQGNSA in the germline V gene. In nucleotides, the CDR3 is TGTGCCAGCAGCCTCATGCAGGGAGGGGGTCAGCCCCAGCATTTT. Encoded protein: CASSLMQGGGQPQHF.

This clone was detected a few times. This chain joins TRBV5-4 and TRBJ2-2; 7 positions agree with TRBD1. With V trimmed by 4 bases and J by 0 bases, 6 bases remained unmatched. Germline values: CDR1 SGHNT, CDR2 YYREEE (reference sequence). The CDR3 is 16 residues long. CDR3: CASSHAGTANTGELFF. The CDR3 DNA is TGTGCCAGCAGCCATGCCGGGACAGCGAACACCGGGGAGCTGTTTTTT.

V and J are TRBV19 and TRBJ2-3; D gene unclear. V lost 3 bases to trimming and J lost 2 bases, with 15 bases between them. The V gene's germline CDR1 is LNHDA and CDR2 SQIVND (reference sequence). CDR3 size: 16 residues. The CDR3, as DNA: TGTGCCAGTAGTATCGGGCGCAGACCCAACACAGATACGCAGTATTTT. It translates to CASSIGRRPNTDTQYF.

The chain links TRBV4-2 to TRBJ1-3; D unclear. The V end was cut by 0 bases, the J end by 5 bases, with 8 bases between. Looked up from germline, CDR1 is LGHNA and CDR2 is YNFKEQ. The CDR3 has 14 amino acids. The CDR3 loop is CASSQDVARNTIYF. The CDR3 bases are TGTGCCAGCAGCCAAGACGTTGCCCGAAACACCATATATTTT.

The chain is built from TRBV28 and TRBJ2-7, with D perhaps TRBD1 (5 bases). In germline, CDR1 is MDHEN, CDR2 SYDVKM. The length of the CDR3 is 14 residues. Between the trimmed V and J ends, which lost 5 bases and 3 bases, there was a span of 14 bases. CDR3 protein: CASSTSRQIYEQYF. The CDR3 coding sequence is TGTGCCAGCAGTACCTCCAGACAGATCTACGAGCAGTACTTC.

This clone has a single count. The chain links TRBV30 to TRBJ2-3; D is perhaps TRBD2 (6 bases). V gave up 2 bases and J gave up 0 bases, with 12 bases separating them. From germline, CDR1 is GTSNPN and CDR2 SVGIG (reference sequence). CDR3 length: 15 amino acids. The CDR3 region has the DNA TGTGCCTGGAGTCAAATGACTAGTAGCACAGATACGCAGTATTTT. Translation gives CAWSQMTSSTDTQYF.

The rearrangement links TRBV4-1 to TRBJ1-5; a possible D gene is TRBD1 (6 bases). Trimming cost V 1 base and J 2 bases, with 15 bases left between them. The length of the CDR3 is 17 residues. Germline CDR1 and CDR2: MGHRA and YSYEKL. CDR3 region: CASSQVGFTGRNQPQHF. Here the CDR3 DNA reads TGCGCCAGCAGCCAAGTCGGTTTCACAGGGCGCAATCAGCCCCAGCATTTT.

This clone has just one count. The gene calls are TRBV11-2 and TRBJ1-6; D possibly corresponds to TRBD1 (6 bases). CDR1 and CDR2 (germline): SGHAT, FQNNGV. The CDR3 is 17 residues long. V shed 4 bases and J shed 2 bases, with 15 bases lying between them. CDR3 coding DNA: TGTGCCAGCAGCTCGCCCTCCAGGGGCACCTATAATTCACCCCTCCACTTT. It translates to CASSSPSRGTYNSPLHF.

The V call is TRBV30, the J call TRBJ1-5, with D tentatively TRBD1 (5 bases). CDR3 length equals 14 residues. Germline values: CDR1 GTSNPN, CDR2 SVGIG (reference sequence). Deletions cut 0 bases from V and 5 bases from J, with 11 bases between. The CDR3: CAWSVQGPHQPQHF. CDR3 nucleotides: TGTGCCTGGAGTGTCCAGGGTCCCCATCAGCCCCAGCATTTT.

This chain links TRBV13 with TRBJ2-7; possible D gene TRBD1, 6 bases. The CDR3 has 22 amino acids. Trimming stripped 4 bases from V and 0 bases from J, with 34 bases between. The germline V gene has CDR1 PRHDT and CDR2 FYEKMQ (reference sequence). The CDR3 nucleotides read TGTGCCAGCAGCTCCACCACTGGTCTACTGCCCAAGGGGGTCCAGGGCTCCTACGAGCAGTACTTC. It translates to CASSSTTGLLPKGVQGSYEQYF.

V is TRBV5-1 and J is TRBJ2-3; the D gene is possibly TRBD2 (5 bases). CDR3 length equals 11 residues. Looked up from germline, CDR1 is SGHRS and CDR2 is YFSETQ. Trimming took 5 bases from V and 7 from J, leaving 8 bases between them. CDR3 nucleotide sequence: TGCGCCAGCAGGTCCGGGAATACGCAGTATTTT. It codes for CASRSGNTQYF.

This sequence joins TRBV18 and TRBJ1-1; no reliable D call. CDR1 and CDR2 from the germline V gene are KGHSH and LQKENI. V lost 0 bases and J 0 bases, leaving 2 bases between the germline ends. The CDR3 runs 13 residues. CDR3 nucleotides: TGTGCCAGCTCACCACCCATGAACACTGAAGCTTTCTTT. It encodes CASSPPMNTEAFF. The complete variable domain, with remaining parts taken from reference TRBV18 and TRBJ1-1, reads NAGVMQNPRHLVRRRGQEARLRCSPMKGHSHVYWYRQLPEEGLKFMVYLQKENIIDESGMPKERFSAEFPKEGPSILRIQQVVRGDSAAYFCASSPPMNTEAFFGQGTRLTVV.

The J gene is TRBJ2-2, the V gene TRBV29-1; 12 nucleotides agree with TRBD2. In germline, CDR1 is SQVTM, CDR2 ANQGSEA. This CDR3 contains 15 residues. J was trimmed by 6 bases and V by 4 bases; bases with no gene match: 6. CDR3 residues: CSVGQLAGGPGELFF. The DNA of the CDR3 is TGCAGCGTTGGCCAGCTAGCGGGGGGGCCCGGGGAGCTGTTTTTT.

The chain has TRBV28 and TRBJ2-2; the D call may be TRBD1 or TRBD2 (5 bases each). Germline-derived CDR1 and CDR2 are MDHEN and SYDVKM. The V end was cut by 7 bases, the J end by 0 bases, with 24 bases between. There are 19 residues in the CDR3. The CDR3 DNA follows: TGTGCCAGCAACCAACTTGCCTGGGGGTACTATACGAACACCGGGGAGCTGTTTTTT. Its translation: CASNQLAWGYYTNTGELFF. The complete variable domain, with remaining parts taken from reference TRBV28 and TRBJ2-2, reads DVKVTQSSRYLVKRTGEKVFLECVQDMDHENMFWYRQDPGLGLRLIYFSYDVKMKEKGDIPEGYSVSREKKERFSLILESASTNQTSMYLCASNQLAWGYYTNTGELFFGEGSRLTVL.

The sample holds a few counts of this clone. The V and J genes are TRBV5-1 and TRBJ2-5, with D possibly TRBD1 on 5 matching bases. The CDR3 is 15 residues long. The germline V and J ends were trimmed by 7 bases and 0 bases, with 16 bases remaining between them. In germline, CDR1 is SGHRS, CDR2 YFSETQ. CDR3 in amino acids: CASRVVGHHQETQYF. DNA for the CDR3: TGCGCCAGCCGAGTCGTCGGACACCACCAAGAGACCCAGTACTTC.

This chain connects TRBV28 to TRBJ1-5, with no clear D. Germline V gene lookup returns CDR1 MDHEN and CDR2 SYDVKM. There are 18 residues in the CDR3. V was clipped by 2 bases and J by 1 base, with 18 bases between them. CDR3 DNA: TGTGCCAGCAGTTTAAGCGGAACGAGAGAAACGAGCAATCAGCCCCAGCATTTT. Protein product: CASSLSGTRETSNQPQHF.

In this sample, this clone turned up a few times. The chain links TRBV15 to TRBJ1-4, with D perhaps TRBD1 (6 bases). Trimming took 0 bases from V and 6 from J, leaving 11 bases between them. Per the germline V gene, CDR1 is LNHNV and CDR2 is YYDKDF (reference sequence). The length of the CDR3 is 15 residues. The CDR3 region has the DNA TGTGCCACCAGCAGAGATGGACAGCGAGATGAAAAACTGTTTTTT. Translation gives CATSRDGQRDEKLFF.

The chain recombines TRBV30 with TRBJ2-5, with 7 nucleotides matching TRBD1. The CDR3 is 14 residues long. From germline, CDR1 is GTSNPN and CDR2 SVGIG (reference sequence). Trimming took 1 base from V and 2 from J; bases not matched to a gene: 4. CDR3 sequence reads: CAWSAGQPQETQYF. The CDR3 DNA sequence: TGTGCCTGGAGTGCGGGACAGCCTCAAGAGACCCAGTACTTC.

The chain couples TRBV25-1 to TRBJ1-6; D possibly corresponds to TRBD1 (6 bases). Trimming pared 3 bases from V and 7 bases from J, leaving 16 bases between. Germline V gives CDR1 MGHDK, CDR2 SYGVNS. CDR3 length: 16 residues. The CDR3 nucleotides are TGTGCCAGCAGTGATGGGAGGGGGACGGGAAATTCACCCCTCCACTTT. This encodes CASSDGRGTGNSPLHF.

CDR3 coding DNA: TGTGCCAGCAGTTACATCTGGGGCGGATCTGGGACCCAGTACTTC. It translates to CASSYIWGGSGTQYF. The J gene is TRBJ2-5, the V gene TRBV6-5; D might be TRBD1 (5 bases). The V end lost 2 bases, the J end lost 7 bases, and 17 bases lay between the germline ends. Germline V lookup: CDR1 MNHEY, CDR2 SVGAGI. This CDR3 is built from 15 residues.

This sequence joins TRBV15 and TRBJ1-4; D possibly corresponds to TRBD1 (6 bases). With 8 bases removed from V and 7 bases from J, the gap between germline ends came to 14 bases. Germline V gene data show CDR1 as LNHNV and CDR2 as YYDKDF (reference sequence). The CDR3 totals 13 residues. CDR3 sequence: CATQRGGGEKLFF. DNA for the CDR3: TGTGCCACCCAGAGGGGGGGTGGTGAAAAACTGTTTTTT.

The CDR3 nucleotides read TGTGCCAGCAGTTATAGCAATGAGCAGTTCTTC. This codes for CASSYSNEQFF. The V call is TRBV6-5, the J call TRBJ2-1; no clear D gene. CDR1 is MNHEY, CDR2 SVGAGI, per germline. V gave up 3 bases and J gave up 6 bases, with 3 bases separating them. This CDR3 has 11 residues.

The chain's CDR3 is CASSSEVETQYF. For the CDR3, the DNA is TGTGCCAGCAGTTCCGAGGTGGAGACCCAGTACTTC. The V gene is TRBV2, the J gene TRBJ2-5, with unresolved D. V lost 5 bases to trimming and J lost 5 bases, with 9 bases between them. CDR1 and CDR2 (germline): SNHLY, FYNNEI. The CDR3 sequence is 12 residues long.

The rearrangement uses TRBV12-5 and TRBJ2-1; D gene ambiguous. This CDR3 is built from 13 residues. The germline V gene has CDR1 LGHNT and CDR2 FRNRAP. Trimming took off 4 bases at V and 4 bases at J, with 8 bases between the two ends. CDR3 amino acids: CASGWGLYNEQFF. As DNA, the CDR3 is TGTGCTAGTGGTTGGGGATTGTACAATGAGCAGTTCTTC.

This rearrangement joins TRBV4-2 to TRBJ2-5; D unresolved. Germline V lookup: CDR1 LGHNA, CDR2 YNFKEQ. V lost 0 bases to trimming and J lost 7 bases, with 12 bases between them. The CDR3 runs 14 residues. CDR3: CASSQDLGKGTQYF. The CDR3 coding sequence is TGTGCCAGCAGCCAAGATCTGGGGAAAGGGACCCAGTACTTC.

A few counts support this clone. The gene calls are TRBV2 and TRBJ2-3; the D is unclear. Between the trimmed V and J ends, which lost 2 bases and 2 bases, there was a span of 8 bases. Germline V lookup: CDR1 SNHLY, CDR2 FYNNEI. The length of the CDR3 is 14 residues. The CDR3 DNA follows: TGTGCCAGCAGTGAACCCGGAGTCACAGATACGCAGTATTTT. This gives the protein CASSEPGVTDTQYF.